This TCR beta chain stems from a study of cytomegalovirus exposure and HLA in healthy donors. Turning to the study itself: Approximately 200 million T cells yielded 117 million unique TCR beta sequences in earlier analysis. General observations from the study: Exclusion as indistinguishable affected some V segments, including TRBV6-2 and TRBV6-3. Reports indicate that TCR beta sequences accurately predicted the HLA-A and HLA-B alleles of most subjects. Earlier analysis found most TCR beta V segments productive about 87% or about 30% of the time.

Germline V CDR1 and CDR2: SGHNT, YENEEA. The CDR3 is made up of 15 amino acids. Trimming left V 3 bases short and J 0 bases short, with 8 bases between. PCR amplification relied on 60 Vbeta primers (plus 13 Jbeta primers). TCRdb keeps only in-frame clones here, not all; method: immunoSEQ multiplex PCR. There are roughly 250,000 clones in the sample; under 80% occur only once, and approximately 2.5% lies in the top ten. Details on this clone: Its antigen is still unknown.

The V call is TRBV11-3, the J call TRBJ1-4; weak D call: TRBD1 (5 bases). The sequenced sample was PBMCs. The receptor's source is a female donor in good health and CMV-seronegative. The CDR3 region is CASSLGGATNEKLFF. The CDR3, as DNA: TGTGCCAGCAGCTTGGGAGGGGCAACTAATGAAAAACTGTTTTTT.